This TCR beta chain came from a study of blood T cell repertoires in COVID-19. Study in general: The samples span acute and convalescent COVID-19 from the United States, Italy and Spain.

CDR3 size: 15 residues. V lost 6 bases, J lost 2 bases, and 9 bases stayed unmatched. CDR1 is SGHRS, CDR2 YFSETQ, per germline. Adults between roughly 18 and 95 years of age took part from fewer than 30 US areas. Self-reported history from a screening survey and questionnaire set each donor's cohort. Recovery meant two consecutive negative NP/OP PCR tests, professional clearance, or resolved symptoms. Produced via immunoSEQ multiplex PCR; TCRdb's table is partial and in-frame only. The top ten clones hold around a tenth of a sample with around 200,000 clones, 75% to 85% of them seen once. This clonotype was obtained from a man aged 40-49 years who had recovered from COVID-19. V usage is TRBV5-1 and J usage is TRBJ2-7; 9 bases match TRBD2. The specimen sequenced was PBMCs or T cells enriched from blood (not recorded which). The CDR3 DNA reads TGCGCCAGCAAAATAGCGGGAGAATGGCCCTACGAGCAGTACTTC. This codes for CASKIAGEWPYEQYF.